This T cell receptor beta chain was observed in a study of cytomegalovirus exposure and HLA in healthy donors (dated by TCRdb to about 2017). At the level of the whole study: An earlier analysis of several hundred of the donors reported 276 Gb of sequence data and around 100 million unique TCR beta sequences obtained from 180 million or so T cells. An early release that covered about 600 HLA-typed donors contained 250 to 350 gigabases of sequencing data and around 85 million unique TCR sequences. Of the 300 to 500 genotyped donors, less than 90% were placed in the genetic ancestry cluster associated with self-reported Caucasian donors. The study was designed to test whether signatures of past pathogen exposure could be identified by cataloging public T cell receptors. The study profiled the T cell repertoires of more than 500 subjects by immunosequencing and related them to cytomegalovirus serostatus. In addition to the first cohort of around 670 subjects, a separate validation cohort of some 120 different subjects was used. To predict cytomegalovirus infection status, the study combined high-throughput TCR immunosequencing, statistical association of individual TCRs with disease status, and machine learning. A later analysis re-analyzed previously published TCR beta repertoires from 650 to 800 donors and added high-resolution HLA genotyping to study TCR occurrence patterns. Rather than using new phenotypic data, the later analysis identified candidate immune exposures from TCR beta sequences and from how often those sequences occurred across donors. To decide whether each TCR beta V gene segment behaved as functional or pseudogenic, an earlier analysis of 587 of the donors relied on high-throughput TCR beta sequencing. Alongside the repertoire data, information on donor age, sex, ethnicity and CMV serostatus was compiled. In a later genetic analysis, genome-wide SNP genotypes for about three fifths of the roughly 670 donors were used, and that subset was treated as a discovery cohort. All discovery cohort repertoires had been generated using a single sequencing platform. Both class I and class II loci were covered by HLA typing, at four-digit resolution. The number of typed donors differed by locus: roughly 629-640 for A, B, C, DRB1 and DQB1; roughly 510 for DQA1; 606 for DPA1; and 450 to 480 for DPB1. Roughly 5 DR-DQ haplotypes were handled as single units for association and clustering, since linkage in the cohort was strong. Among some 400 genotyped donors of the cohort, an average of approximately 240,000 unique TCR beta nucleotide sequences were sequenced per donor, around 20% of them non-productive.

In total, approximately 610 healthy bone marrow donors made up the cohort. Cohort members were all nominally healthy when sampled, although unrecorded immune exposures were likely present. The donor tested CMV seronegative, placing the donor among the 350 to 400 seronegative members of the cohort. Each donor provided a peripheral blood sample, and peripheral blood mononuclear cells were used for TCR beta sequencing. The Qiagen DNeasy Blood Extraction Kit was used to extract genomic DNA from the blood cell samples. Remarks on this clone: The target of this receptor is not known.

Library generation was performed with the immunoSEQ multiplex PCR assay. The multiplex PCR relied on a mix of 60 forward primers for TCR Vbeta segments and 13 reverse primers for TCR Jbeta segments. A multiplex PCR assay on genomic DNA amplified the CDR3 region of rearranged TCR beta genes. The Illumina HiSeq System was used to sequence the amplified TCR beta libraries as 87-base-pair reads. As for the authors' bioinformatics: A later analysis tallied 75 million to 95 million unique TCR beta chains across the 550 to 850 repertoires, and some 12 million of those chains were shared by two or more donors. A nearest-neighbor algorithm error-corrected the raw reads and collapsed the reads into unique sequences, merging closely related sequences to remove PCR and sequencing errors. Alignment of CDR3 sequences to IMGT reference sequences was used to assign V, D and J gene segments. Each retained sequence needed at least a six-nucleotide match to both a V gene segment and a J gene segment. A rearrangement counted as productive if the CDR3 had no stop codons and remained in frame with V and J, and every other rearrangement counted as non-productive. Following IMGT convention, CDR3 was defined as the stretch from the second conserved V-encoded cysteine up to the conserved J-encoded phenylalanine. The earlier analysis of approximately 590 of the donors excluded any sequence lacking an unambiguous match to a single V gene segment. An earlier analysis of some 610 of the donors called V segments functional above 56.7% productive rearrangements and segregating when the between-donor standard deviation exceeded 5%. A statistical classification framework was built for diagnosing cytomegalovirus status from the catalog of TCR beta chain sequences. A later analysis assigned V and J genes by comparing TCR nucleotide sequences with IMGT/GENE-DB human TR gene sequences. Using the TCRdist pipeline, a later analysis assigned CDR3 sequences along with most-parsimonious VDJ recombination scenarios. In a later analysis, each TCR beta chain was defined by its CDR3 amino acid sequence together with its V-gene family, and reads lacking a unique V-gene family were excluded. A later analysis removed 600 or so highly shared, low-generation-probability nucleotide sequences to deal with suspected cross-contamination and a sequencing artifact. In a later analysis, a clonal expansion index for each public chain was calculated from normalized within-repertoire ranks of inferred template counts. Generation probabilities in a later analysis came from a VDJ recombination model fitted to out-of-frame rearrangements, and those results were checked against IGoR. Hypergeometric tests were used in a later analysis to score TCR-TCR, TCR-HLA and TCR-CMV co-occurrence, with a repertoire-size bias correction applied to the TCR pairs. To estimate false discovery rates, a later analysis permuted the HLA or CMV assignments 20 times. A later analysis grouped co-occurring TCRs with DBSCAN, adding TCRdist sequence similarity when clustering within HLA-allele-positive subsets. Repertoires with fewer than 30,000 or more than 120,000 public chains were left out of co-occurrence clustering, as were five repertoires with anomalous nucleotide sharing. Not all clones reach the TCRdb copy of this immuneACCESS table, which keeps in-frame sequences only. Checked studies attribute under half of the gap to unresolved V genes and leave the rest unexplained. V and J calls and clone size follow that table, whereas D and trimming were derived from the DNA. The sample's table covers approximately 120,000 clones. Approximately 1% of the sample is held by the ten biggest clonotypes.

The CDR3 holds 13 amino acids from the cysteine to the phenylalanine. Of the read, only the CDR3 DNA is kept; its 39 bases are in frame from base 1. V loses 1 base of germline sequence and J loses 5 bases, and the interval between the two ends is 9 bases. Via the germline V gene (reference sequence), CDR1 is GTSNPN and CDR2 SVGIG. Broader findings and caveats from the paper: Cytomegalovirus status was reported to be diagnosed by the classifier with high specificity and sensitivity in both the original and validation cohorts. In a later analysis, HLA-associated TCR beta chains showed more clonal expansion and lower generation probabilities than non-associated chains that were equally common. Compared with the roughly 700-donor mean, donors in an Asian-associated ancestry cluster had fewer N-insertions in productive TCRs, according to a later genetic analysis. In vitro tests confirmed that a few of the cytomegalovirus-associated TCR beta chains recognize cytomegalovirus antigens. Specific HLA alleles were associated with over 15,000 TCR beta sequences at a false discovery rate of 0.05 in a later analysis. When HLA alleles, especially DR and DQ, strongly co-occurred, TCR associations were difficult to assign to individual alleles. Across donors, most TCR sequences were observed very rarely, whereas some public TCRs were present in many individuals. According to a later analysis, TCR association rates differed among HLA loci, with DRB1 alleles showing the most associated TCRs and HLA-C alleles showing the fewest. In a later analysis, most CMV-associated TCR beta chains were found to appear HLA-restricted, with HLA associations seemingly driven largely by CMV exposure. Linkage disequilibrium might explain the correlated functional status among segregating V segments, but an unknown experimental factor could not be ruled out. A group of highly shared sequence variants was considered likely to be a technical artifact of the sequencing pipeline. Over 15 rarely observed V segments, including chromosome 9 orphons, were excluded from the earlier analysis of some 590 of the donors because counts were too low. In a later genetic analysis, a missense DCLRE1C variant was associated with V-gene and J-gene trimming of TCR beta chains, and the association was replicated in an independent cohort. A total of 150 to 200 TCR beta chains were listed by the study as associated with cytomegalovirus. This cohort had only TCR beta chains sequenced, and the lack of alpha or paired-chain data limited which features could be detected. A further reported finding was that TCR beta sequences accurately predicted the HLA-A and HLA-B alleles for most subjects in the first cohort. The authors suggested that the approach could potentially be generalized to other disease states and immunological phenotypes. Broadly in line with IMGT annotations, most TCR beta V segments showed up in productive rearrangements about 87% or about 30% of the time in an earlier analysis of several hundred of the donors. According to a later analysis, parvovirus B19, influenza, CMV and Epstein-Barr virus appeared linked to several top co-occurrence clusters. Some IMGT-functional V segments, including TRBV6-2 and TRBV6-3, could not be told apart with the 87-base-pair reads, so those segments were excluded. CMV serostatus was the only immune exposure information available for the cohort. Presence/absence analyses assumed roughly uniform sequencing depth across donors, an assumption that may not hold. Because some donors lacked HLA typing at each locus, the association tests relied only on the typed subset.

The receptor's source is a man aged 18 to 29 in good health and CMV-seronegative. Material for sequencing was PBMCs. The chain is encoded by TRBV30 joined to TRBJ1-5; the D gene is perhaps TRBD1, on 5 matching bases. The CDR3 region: CAWSETGDQPQHF. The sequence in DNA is TGTGCCTGGAGTGAGACGGGGGATCAGCCCCAGCATTTT.